Listed here are 19 T cell receptor beta chains from one sample, sequenced in a study of T-cell memory formation after mild COVID-19. MiXCR, applied by TCRdb to the 5' RACE reads, yields one record per CDR3 protein. The sample yields approximately 99,000 distinct CDR3 sequences, 18% seen once. Sequencing was done on a sample of PBMCs or a T cell subset sorted from them (not recorded which). Receptors originate from a man younger than 30 who had mild COVID-19 (a few samples of this study predate the infection). Cell type and time point are not known.

The rearrangement uses TRBV5-1 and TRBJ2-5; 10 bases line up with TRBD1. The CDR3 extends over 14 amino acids. Germline CDR1 reads SGHRS; CDR2 reads YFSETQ. After removal of 0 bases from V and 4 bases from J, the junction contained 0 bases not matched to a gene. The CDR3 here is CASSLGQGAETQYF. The CDR3 DNA reads as TGCGCCAGCAGCTTGGGACAGGGGGCAGAGACCCAGTACTTC. The variable domain in full, completed from reference TRBV5-1 and TRBJ2-5, reads KAGVTQTPRYLIKTRGQQVTLSCSPISGHRSVSWYQQTPGQGLQFLFEYFSETQRNKGNFPGRFSGRQFSNSRSEMNVSTLELGDSALYLCASSLGQGAETQYFGPGTRLLVL.

This clonotype was detected a few times. This chain joins TRBV20-1 and TRBJ1-4; 10 bases line up with TRBD1. J was trimmed by 8 bases and V by 4 bases; bases with no gene match: 10. Germline lookup yields CDR1 DFQATT and CDR2 SNEGSKA (reference sequence). This CDR3 spans 15 amino acids. CDR3 sequence reads: CSATPRSTGGEKLFF. CDR3 DNA sequence: TGCAGTGCTACACCGCGGTCGACAGGGGGCGAAAAACTGTTTTTT.

This clonotype was picked up a small number of times. The gene calls are TRBV2 and TRBJ2-5; 8 bases line up with TRBD1. This CDR3 contains 14 residues. Germline V gives CDR1 SNHLY, CDR2 FYNNEI. V dropped 8 bases and J dropped 4; count of bases not matched to a gene: 9. The CDR3 loop reads CASCSQGVGETQYF. For the CDR3, the DNA is TGTGCCAGCTGCTCACAGGGGGTGGGAGAGACCCAGTACTTC.

V gene TRBV7-8 combines with J gene TRBJ2-1; the D gene is possibly TRBD1 (5 bases). Germline loops: CDR1 SGHVS, CDR2 FQNEAQ. Trimming left V 1 base short and J 3 bases short, with 7 bases between. The CDR3 is 14 residues long. CDR3 sequence: CASSLGGNYNEQFF. For the CDR3, the DNA is TGTGCCAGCAGCTTAGGGGGCAACTACAATGAGCAGTTCTTC. Supplemented by reference TRBV7-8 and TRBJ2-1, the full variable domain reads GAGVSQSPRYKVAKRGQDVALRCDPISGHVSLFWYQQALGQGPEFLTYFQNEAQLDKSGLPSDRFFAERPEGSVSTLKIQRTQQEDSAVYLCASSLGGNYNEQFFGPGTRLTVL.

This clonotype came up a few times. The J gene is TRBJ2-2, the V gene TRBV7-8; D gene uncertain. Germline loops: CDR1 SGHVS, CDR2 FQNEAQ. Trimming took 1 base from V and 1 from J, leaving 7 bases between them. The CDR3 covers 15 residues. CDR3 bases: TGTGCCAGCAGCTTAGGGTGGCAGAACACCGGGGAGCTGTTTTTT. Translated, it gives CASSLGWQNTGELFF.

The J gene is TRBJ2-5, the V gene TRBV11-2, with 15 bases fitting TRBD2. The CDR3 has 16 residues. Germline-derived CDR1 and CDR2 are SGHAT and FQNNGV. J lost 5 bases, V lost 6 bases, and 7 bases had no gene match. The CDR3 DNA sequence: TGTGCCAGCAGGAGGACTAGCGGGGGGGTAGTGGAGACCCAGTACTTC. This gives the protein CASRRTSGGVVETQYF.

V usage is TRBV7-2 and J usage is TRBJ1-5; a possible D gene is TRBD1 (5 bases). CDR1 SGHTA and CDR2 FQGNSA come from the germline V gene. The CDR3 consists of 14 residues. V gave up 1 base and J gave up 1 base, with 5 bases separating them. CDR3 amino acids: CASSLGQSNQPQHF. Written as DNA, the CDR3 is TGTGCCAGCAGCTTAGGACAGAGCAATCAGCCCCAGCATTTT.

This chain connects TRBV6-1 to TRBJ1-2; D not certain. Per the germline V gene, CDR1 is MNHNS and CDR2 is SASEGT. With 11 bases removed from V and 4 bases from J, the gap between germline ends came to 29 bases. The CDR3 totals 17 residues. CDR3 in DNA: TGTGCCGGATCGAGCATGGAGCGGCGGGCGGGAGTCTATGGCTACACCTTC. Translated, it gives CAGSSMERRAGVYGYTF.

The DNA for the CDR3 is TGCGCCAGCAGCCAAGATCTCGGGGGGGACGGTAATGAGCAGTTCTTC. Translating it yields CASSQDLGGDGNEQFF. The chain uses TRBV4-3 and TRBJ2-1, with 8 bases lining up with TRBD2. The CDR3 loop spans 16 amino acids. J gave up 7 bases and V 0 bases, and 8 bases lay outside the gene matches. Germline values: CDR1 LGHNA, CDR2 YSLEER.

Only a few counts were recorded for this clonotype. The chain carries TRBV18 and TRBJ1-4; D is possibly TRBD1 (5 bases). The V gene lost 2 bases and the J gene lost 3 bases, with 10 bases spanning the gap. The CDR3 runs to 15 residues. The V gene's germline CDR1 is KGHSH and CDR2 LQKENI. The CDR3 sequence: CASSPIQGPNEKLFF. The CDR3 coding sequence is TGTGCCAGCTCACCAATCCAGGGTCCTAATGAAAAACTGTTTTTT.

The chain joins TRBV15 to TRBJ1-2; D is perhaps TRBD1 (6 bases). V was pared by 0 bases and J by 4 bases, with 15 bases between. The CDR3 has 16 residues. Germline loops: CDR1 LNHNV, CDR2 YYDKDF (reference sequence). The CDR3 sequence is CATSRDQEGGIYGYTF. Here the CDR3 DNA reads TGTGCCACCAGCAGAGATCAGGAGGGGGGGATCTATGGCTACACCTTC.

This clonotype was observed many times. The DNA for the CDR3 is TGTGCCAGCACCTTCTCCAGGACTAACTACGAGCAGTACTTC. It yields the protein CASTFSRTNYEQYF. The gene calls are TRBV7-2 and TRBJ2-7, with D perhaps matching TRBD2 (6 bases). This CDR3 is 14 amino acids long. Trimming took 7 bases from V and 3 from J, leaving 16 bases between them. Germline CDR1 SGHTA, CDR2 FQGNSA.

This clonotype occurred a few times. The rearrangement joins TRBV5-1 to TRBJ1-1; tentative D call: TRBD1 (5 bases). The germline V and J ends were trimmed by 0 bases and 1 base, with 7 bases remaining between them. This CDR3 comprises 14 residues. From germline, CDR1 is SGHRS and CDR2 YFSETQ. The CDR3 here is CASSLAGGNTEAFF. The DNA for the CDR3 is TGCGCCAGCAGCTTGGCCGGGGGGAACACTGAAGCTTTCTTT.

The chain combines TRBV7-2 with TRBJ2-5; D might be TRBD1 or TRBD2, each matching 5 bases. This CDR3 is built from 13 residues. The V gene lost 5 bases and the J gene lost 4 bases, with 11 bases spanning the gap. Germline V gene lookup returns CDR1 SGHTA and CDR2 FQGNSA. This CDR3 is CASSPGRGETQYF. Here the CDR3 DNA reads TGTGCCAGCAGCCCGGGACGGGGAGAGACCCAGTACTTC.

This clonotype occurred a few times. The V call is TRBV29-1, the J call TRBJ2-6; 7 nucleotides agree with TRBD1. The CDR3 totals 15 residues. V lost 1 base to trimming and J lost 4 bases; unmatched junction nucleotides: 4. CDR1 is SQVTM and CDR2 is ANQGSEA in the germline V gene. The chain's CDR3 is CSVEATGVGANVLTF. The CDR3 DNA is TGCAGCGTTGAAGCCACAGGGGTAGGGGCCAACGTCCTGACTTTC.

This clonotype was detected many times. An end of the junction differs from the germline gene, which may be a read error. The chain joins TRBV5-1 to TRBJ1-1; maybe TRBD1 (6 bases). The CDR3 is made up of 13 amino acids. Germline assignment: CDR1 SGHRS and CDR2 YFSETQ. This CDR3 is CASSLQGNTEAFF. CDR3 nucleotides: TGTGCCAGCAGCTTACAGGGGAACACTGAAGCTTTCTTT.

Only a few counts were recorded for this clonotype. The CDR3 bases are TGTGCCAGCAGTTACACCCCGTTGGAGACCCAGTACTTC. Protein sequence: CASSYTPLETQYF. The V call is TRBV6-6, the J call TRBJ2-5; the D is unclear. V lost 2 bases, J lost 5 bases, and 9 bases lay in between. The CDR3 has 13 residues. Germline assignment: CDR1 MNHNY and CDR2 SVGAGI (reference sequence).

This clonotype came up a few times. This rearrangement joins TRBV13 to TRBJ2-5; TRBD2 agrees at 9 bases. The CDR3 has 15 amino acids. The germline V gene has CDR1 PRHDT and CDR2 FYEKMQ (reference sequence). The J segment lost 1 base and the V segment lost 5 bases, leaving 5 bases of the junction unmatched. In nucleotides, the CDR3 is TGTGCCAGCAGCCCGCGGGGGGGCCGCCAAGAGACCCAGTACTTC. It specifies CASSPRGGRQETQYF.

In this sample, this clonotype turned up a few times. The rearrangement uses TRBV5-1 and TRBJ2-1; 7 bases map to TRBD1. The V segment lost 4 bases and the J segment 12 bases; nucleotides outside the gene matches: 10. This CDR3 comprises 13 residues. Germline V CDR1 and CDR2: SGHRS, YFSETQ. CDR3 coding DNA: TGCGCCAGCAGCCTGCTAGGACAGGCGGGGCAGTTCTTC. Translation gives CASSLLGQAGQFF. The full variable domain, its missing parts supplied by reference TRBV5-1 and TRBJ2-1, is KAGVTQTPRYLIKTRGQQVTLSCSPISGHRSVSWYQQTPGQGLQFLFEYFSETQRNKGNFPGRFSGRQFSNSRSEMNVSTLELGDSALYLCASSLLGQAGQFFGPGTRLTVL.